What follows are 20 T cell receptor beta chains derived from one specimen sequenced in a study of CD8+ T cells in alopecia areata. As the sequencing template, cDNA was produced by extracting RNA and reverse transcribing it. TCRdb keeps only in-frame clones here, not all; method: immunoSEQ multiplex PCR. The data show some 120,000 clones, with none appearing a single time. The source material was lesional skin. The receptors originated from a C3H/HeJ mouse with alopecia areata. The mouse strain carries the MHC haplotype H2-k.

This clone came up a few times. Gene names and germline refer to mouse. The CDR3 reads CASSDARGQITEVFF. The sequenced part of the CDR3 DNA is TGTGCCAGCAGTGATGCAAGAGGACAGATCACA. The rearrangement uses TRBV13-3 and TRBJ1-1, with D tentatively TRBD1 (6 bases). The read is 4 residues too short to cover the CDR3 end, so that end is filled in from the germline J gene. V lost 0 bases and J 4 bases, leaving 13 bases between the germline ends. This CDR3 is built from 15 residues. Germline CDR1 NNHDY, CDR2 SYVADS.

This clone was seen more than once but under ten times. Germline and genes here are mouse. The read halts 4 residues ahead of the CDR3 end, with the missing end drawn from the germline J gene. Other DNA sequences of this sample code for an identical CDR3. The chain employs TRBV13-3 and TRBJ2-2; 8 nucleotides agree with TRBD1. The junction had 5 bases not matched to a gene; V was cut back by 5 bases and J by 2 bases. Germline values: CDR1 NNHDY, CDR2 SYVADS. This CDR3 region has 15 residues. The CDR3 loop is CASRETGANTGQLYF. The sequenced CDR3 bases are TGTGCCAGCAGGGAGACAGGGGCCAACACCGGG.

The sample holds many counts of this clone. Gene names refer to mouse genes. The DNA ends 4 residues before the CDR3 does, and the rest of the CDR3 is filled in from the germline J gene. The chain couples TRBV13-3 to TRBJ2-3, with TRBD1 matching 8 bases. Trimming took 0 bases from V and 0 from J; bases not matched to a gene: 3. CDR1 and CDR2 (germline): NNHDY, SYVADS. The CDR3 spans 16 residues. CDR3 DNA, as far as it was read: TGTGCCAGCAGTGATGGGCAGGGGGCAAGTGCAGAA. It codes for CASSDGQGASAE. Given in full, the CDR3 is CASSDGQGASAETLYF.

The table lists this clone with a few counts. The genes are named according to mouse. The CDR3 end is not reached by the read, which stops 4 residues before it; the germline J gene fills it in. The genes are TRBV31 and TRBJ2-3, with a weak D call TRBD1 (5 bases). The CDR3 sequence is 14 residues long. Germline V gene lookup returns CDR1 GKSSPN and CDR2 SITVG. Between the trimmed V and J ends, which lost 0 bases and 1 base, there was a span of 8 bases. The CDR3 loop reads CAWSLREGAETLYF. Incomplete CDR3 DNA: TGTGCCTGGAGTCTCAGGGAGGGTGCAGAA.

Remarks on this clone: Germline and genes here are mouse. With the read ending 4 residues before the CDR3 end, the germline J gene is used to fill in that end. V usage is TRBV19 and J usage is TRBJ2-1; D not resolved. The CDR3 has 13 residues. The ends were cut back, 4 bases at V and 4 bases at J, with 9 bases in the middle. Germline loops: CDR1 FNHDT, CDR2 SITEND (reference sequence). The CDR3 sequence: CASSLFKYAEQFF. CDR3 DNA, as far as it was read: TGTGCCAGCAGTCTCTTTAAATATGCT.

Comment on this clone: The gene names given are mouse names. The read terminates 4 residues ahead of where the CDR3 ends, so the germline J gene completes it. The chain combines TRBV13-3 with TRBJ1-4; 7 bases are a match to TRBD1. Germline CDR1 is NNHDY and CDR2 is SYVADS. The trim removed 0 bases at V and 4 bases at J, leaving 3 bases unmatched. This CDR3 is 15 amino acids long. Partial CDR3 DNA: TGTGCCAGCAGTGATGCCAGGGGGAACAACGAA. Translation: CASSDARGNNE. The CDR3 reads in full as CASSDARGNNERLFF.

This clone was counted only a few times. These gene names are mouse names. The CDR3 end is not reached by the read, which stops 4 residues before it; the germline J gene fills it in. This rearrangement joins TRBV1 to TRBJ2-2, with 10 bases lining up with TRBD2. V lost 0 bases, J lost 4 bases, and 5 bases stayed unmatched. This CDR3 is 17 amino acids long. The V gene's germline CDR1 is NSQYPW and CDR2 LRSPGD (reference sequence). This chain's CDR3 is CTCSADQLGGVTGQLYF. CDR3 DNA (partial): TGCACCTGCAGTGCAGATCAACTGGGGGGGGTCACCGGG.

In this sample, this clone turned up a few times. The genes and germline here are from mouse. Sequencing ends 4 residues short of the CDR3 end; the germline J gene provides the rest. The chain has TRBV13-2 and TRBJ1-1; weak D call: TRBD1 (5 bases). The CDR3 has 15 amino acids. The V end was cut by 0 bases, the J end by 3 bases, with 12 bases between. In germline, CDR1 is NNHNN, CDR2 SYGAGS (reference sequence). This chain's CDR3 is CASGDAWQGDTEVFF. The CDR3 bases that were read are TGTGCCAGCGGTGATGCTTGGCAGGGCGACACA.

This clone was detected ten times or more. Gene names are mouse gene names. The read ends 4 residues shy of where the CDR3 ends; the end is completed using the germline J gene. This chain joins TRBV29 and TRBJ2-4, with a possible D match to TRBD1 (5 bases). The CDR3 covers 11 residues. Germline V gene data show CDR1 as MSHET and CDR2 as SYDVDS. The sequenced CDR3 bases are TGTGCTAGCACGACAGAAAAC. Translation gives CASTTEN. The whole CDR3 protein reads CASTTENTLYF.

Points on this clone: Genes here carry mouse names. The read terminates 4 residues ahead of where the CDR3 ends, so the germline J gene completes it. The chain joins TRBV13-1 to TRBJ2-3; the match to TRBD2 covers 10 bases. This CDR3 comprises 16 residues. Looked up from germline, CDR1 is NSHNY and CDR2 is SYGAGN. J gave up 0 bases and V 3 bases, and 4 bases lay outside the gene matches. The part of the CDR3 DNA that was read is TGTGCCAGCAGTGTCAACTGGGGGGGGAGTGCAGAA. It is translated as CASSVNWGGSAE. The CDR3 as a whole reads CASSVNWGGSAETLYF.

Of note for this clone: Germline and genes here are mouse. The read terminates 4 residues before the CDR3 end, so the remaining end is supplied by the germline J gene. The V call is TRBV31, the J call TRBJ2-7; TRBD2 matches 7 bases. The CDR3 spans 14 residues. The germline V gene has CDR1 GKSSPN and CDR2 SITVG. The CDR3 bases that were read are TGTGCCTGGAGTCTATCTGGGGGAGGGAAT. Amino acid sequence: CAWSLSGGGN. The entire CDR3 sequence reads CAWSLSGGGNEQYF. Combining the CDR3 with reference TRBV31 and TRBJ2-7 gives the whole variable domain AQTIHQWPVAEIKAVGSPLSLGCTIKGKSSPNLYWYWQATGGTLQQLFYSITVGQVESVVQLNLSASRPKDDQFILSTEKLLLSHSGFYLCAWSLSGGGNEQYFGPGTRLTVL.

This clone was counted ten times or more. Gene names denote mouse genes. Read coverage stops 4 residues before the CDR3 terminus; the germline J gene supplies the remainder. The rearrangement joins TRBV13-3 to TRBJ2-7, with 8 bases identical to TRBD2. CDR1 and CDR2 from the germline V gene are NNHDY and SYVADS. The CDR3 sequence is 15 residues long. V lost 4 bases to trimming and J lost 0 bases; unmatched junction nucleotides: 6. The DNA read from the CDR3 is TGTGCCAGCAGTCGGACTGGGCTAAGCTCCTAT. This gives the protein CASSRTGLSSY. The entire CDR3 reads CASSRTGLSSYEQYF.

Worth noting for this clone: At residue 13, TCRdb's protein is not the same as the translated DNA, so the protein here was read from the DNA. Gene names are the mouse ones. The read ends 3 residues early relative to the CDR3; the germline J gene fills the gap. This rearrangement joins TRBV19 to TRBJ1-6; 10 nucleotides align to TRBD1. TRBJ1-6 is noted as an ORF with a role that remains uncertain. Trimming removed 0 bases from V and 7 bases from J; junction bases left unmatched: 4. This CDR3 comprises 16 residues. CDR1 FNHDT and CDR2 SITEND come from the germline V gene (reference sequence). CDR3 amino acids: CASSIARTGGNSPLYF. Incomplete CDR3 DNA: TGTGCCAGCAGTATAGCCCGGACAGGGGGGAATTCGCCC.

This clone was detected ten times or more. Mouse germline and gene names are used. The CDR3 end is not reached by the read, which stops 4 residues before it; the germline J gene fills it in. The chain recombines TRBV13-3 with TRBJ2-1, with 7 nucleotides matching TRBD1. The germline V gene has CDR1 NNHDY and CDR2 SYVADS. CDR3 length: 14 amino acids. The J segment lost 3 bases and the V segment lost 5 bases, leaving 5 bases of the junction unmatched. The part of the CDR3 DNA that was read is TGTGCCAGCAGCCATAGGGACAGCTATGCT. It yields the protein CASSHRDSYA. The CDR3, in full, reads CASSHRDSYAEQFF.

On this clone itself: The gene symbols are mouse symbols. The read ends 4 residues early relative to the CDR3; the germline J gene fills the gap. The V gene is TRBV1, the J gene TRBJ1-1; D gene unclear. The ends were cut back, 4 bases at V and 1 base at J, with 7 bases in the middle. The CDR3 has 13 amino acids. Per germline, CDR1 NSQYPW and CDR2 LRSPGD (reference sequence). The CDR3 loop is CTCSGPKNTEVFF. Partial CDR3 DNA: TGCACCTGCAGTGGTCCCAAAAACACA.

A remark on this clone: Genes and germline are mouse. The CDR3 is cut off 4 residues early in the read; its end comes from the germline J gene. This chain connects TRBV19 to TRBJ2-1; no clear D. The CDR3 totals 13 residues. V dropped 2 bases and J dropped 6 bases, with 9 bases sitting between them. Per germline, CDR1 FNHDT and CDR2 SITEND (reference sequence). The CDR3 reads CASSMMGGAEQFF. Partial CDR3 DNA: TGTGCCAGCAGTATGATGGGTGGTGCT.

This clone was detected only a few times. Gene names and germline match the mouse. The observed sequence ends 4 residues before the CDR3 terminus, with the missing tail filled in from the germline J gene. V usage is TRBV19 and J usage is TRBJ2-1; TRBD1 matches at 8 bases. Germline V gives CDR1 FNHDT, CDR2 SITEND (reference sequence). The CDR3 is made up of 16 amino acids. J lost 5 bases, V lost 0 bases, and 7 bases had no gene match. The CDR3 loop is CASSIAHRGRDAEQFF. The DNA read from the CDR3 is TGTGCCAGCAGTATAGCTCACAGGGGGAGGGATGCT.

This clone occurred a few times. All gene names here are mouse names. The CDR3 goes on 4 residues after the read ends, and that part is filled in from the germline J gene. The rearrangement joins TRBV1 to TRBJ2-1; D might be TRBD1 (6 bases). Germline V lookup: CDR1 NSQYPW, CDR2 LRSPGD (reference sequence). This CDR3 contains 15 residues. The V end was cut by 1 base, the J end by 5 bases, with 12 bases between. The CDR3 sequence: CTCSAVPQGNAEQFF. The CDR3 DNA, read in part, is TGCACCTGCAGTGCAGTCCCCCAGGGGAATGCT. Full variable domain (rest looked up from reference TRBV1 and TRBJ2-1): VTLLEQNPRWRLVPRGQAVNLRCILKNSQYPWMSWYQQDLQKQLQWLFTLRSPGDKEVKSLPGADYLATRVTDTELRLQVANMSQGRTLYCTCSAVPQGNAEQFFGPGTRLTVL.

This clone has just a few counts. Gene names and germline match the mouse. The CDR3 end lies 4 residues beyond the end of the read and is filled in from the germline J gene. The J gene is TRBJ2-7, the V gene TRBV13-3, with TRBD1 matching 7 bases. The CDR3 is 14 residues long. CDR1 and CDR2 (germline): NNHDY, SYVADS. The V segment lost 3 bases and the J segment 2 bases; nucleotides outside the gene matches: 5. The DNA read from the CDR3 is TGTGCCAGCAGTGCTCCGACAGGGCCCTAT. It is translated as CASSAPTGPY. Given in full, the CDR3 is CASSAPTGPYEQYF.

This clone was seen more than once but under ten times. The germline and genes are mouse ones. Coverage ceases 4 residues before the CDR3 finishes, and the germline J gene fills in the end. V usage is TRBV1 and J usage is TRBJ1-1; 7 nucleotides line up with TRBD1. CDR3 length: 14 amino acids. The germline gives CDR1 NSQYPW, CDR2 LRSPGD (reference sequence). V was clipped by 1 base and J by 4 bases; unmatched bases: 3. CDR3 region: CTCSAVGGPTEVFF. The part of the CDR3 DNA that was read is TGCACCTGCAGTGCAGTAGGGGGCCCCACA.